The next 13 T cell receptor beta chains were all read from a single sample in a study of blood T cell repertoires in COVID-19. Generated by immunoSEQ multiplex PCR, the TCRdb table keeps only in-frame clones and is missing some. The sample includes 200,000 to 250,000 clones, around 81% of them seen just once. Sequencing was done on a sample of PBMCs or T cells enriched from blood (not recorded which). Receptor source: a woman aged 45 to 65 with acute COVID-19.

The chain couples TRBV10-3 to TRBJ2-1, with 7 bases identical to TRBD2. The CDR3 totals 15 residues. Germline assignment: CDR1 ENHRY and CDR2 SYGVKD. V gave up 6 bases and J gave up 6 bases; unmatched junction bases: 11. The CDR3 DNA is TGTGCCATCAGCGGGGGAGGCGGGAGCCCCAATGAGCAGTTCTTC. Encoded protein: CAISGGGGSPNEQFF.

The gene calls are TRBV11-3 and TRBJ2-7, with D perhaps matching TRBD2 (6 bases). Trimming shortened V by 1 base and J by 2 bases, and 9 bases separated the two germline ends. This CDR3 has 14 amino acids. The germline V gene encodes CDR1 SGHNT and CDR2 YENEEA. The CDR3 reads CASSLGGDAYEQYF. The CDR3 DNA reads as TGTGCCAGCAGCTTAGGCGGGGACGCCTACGAGCAGTACTTC.

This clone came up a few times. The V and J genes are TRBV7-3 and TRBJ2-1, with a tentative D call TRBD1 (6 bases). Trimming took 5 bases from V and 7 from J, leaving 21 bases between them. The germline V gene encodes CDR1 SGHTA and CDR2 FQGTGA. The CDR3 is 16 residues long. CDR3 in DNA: TGTGCCAGCAGCCCAAGTACAGGGTTGGTGGGAAATGAGCAGTTCTTC. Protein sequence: CASSPSTGLVGNEQFF.

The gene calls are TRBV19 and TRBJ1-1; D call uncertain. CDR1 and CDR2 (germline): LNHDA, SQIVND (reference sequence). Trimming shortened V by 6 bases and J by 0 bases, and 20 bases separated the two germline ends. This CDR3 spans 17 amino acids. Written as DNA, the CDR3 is TGTGCCAGTAGCTCAGGCGGGAGGTCCCCCATGAACACTGAAGCTTTCTTT. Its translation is CASSSGGRSPMNTEAFF.

CDR3 DNA: TGTGCCAGTAGTATACTAATGACAGGGGTTACCGGGGAGCTGTTTTTT. Protein product: CASSILMTGVTGELFF. The J gene is TRBJ2-2, the V gene TRBV19, with 8 bases fitting TRBD1. CDR1 and CDR2 from the germline V gene are LNHDA and SQIVND (reference sequence). With 2 bases clipped from V and 5 bases from J, the junction kept 7 bases outside the gene matches. The CDR3 runs 16 residues.

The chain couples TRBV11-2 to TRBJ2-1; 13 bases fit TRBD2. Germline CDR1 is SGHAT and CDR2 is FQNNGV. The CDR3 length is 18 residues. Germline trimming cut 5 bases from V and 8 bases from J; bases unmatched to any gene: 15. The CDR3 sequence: CASSPRLLAGGGHDEQFF. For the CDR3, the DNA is TGTGCCAGCAGCCCCCGGCTACTAGCGGGAGGGGGGCACGATGAGCAGTTCTTC. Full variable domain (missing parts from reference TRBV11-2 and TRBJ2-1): EAGVAQSPRYKIIEKRQSVAFWCNPISGHATLYWYQQILGQGPKLLIQFQNNGVVDDSQLPKDRFSAERLKGVDSTLKIQPAKLEDSAVYLCASSPRLLAGGGHDEQFFGPGTRLTVL.

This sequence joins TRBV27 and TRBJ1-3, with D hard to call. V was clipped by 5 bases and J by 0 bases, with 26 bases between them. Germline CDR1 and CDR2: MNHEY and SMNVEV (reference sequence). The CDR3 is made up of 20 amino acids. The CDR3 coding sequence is TGTGCCAGCAGTCCCTTCGGGGTGTCGGACGGCTCTTTCTCTGGAAACACCATATATTTT. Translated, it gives CASSPFGVSDGSFSGNTIYF.

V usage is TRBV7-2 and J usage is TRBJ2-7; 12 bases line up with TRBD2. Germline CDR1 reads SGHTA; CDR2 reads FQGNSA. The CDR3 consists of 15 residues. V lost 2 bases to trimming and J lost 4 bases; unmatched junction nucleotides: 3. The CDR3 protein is CASSLLAGGPYEQYF. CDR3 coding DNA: TGTGCCAGCAGCTTACTAGCGGGGGGGCCTTACGAGCAGTACTTC.

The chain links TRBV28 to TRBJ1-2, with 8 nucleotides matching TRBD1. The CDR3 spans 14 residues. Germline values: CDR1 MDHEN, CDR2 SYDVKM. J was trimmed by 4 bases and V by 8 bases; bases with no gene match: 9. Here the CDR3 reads CASRWTGLPYGYTF. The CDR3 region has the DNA TGTGCCAGCCGGTGGACAGGGCTCCCCTATGGCTACACCTTC.

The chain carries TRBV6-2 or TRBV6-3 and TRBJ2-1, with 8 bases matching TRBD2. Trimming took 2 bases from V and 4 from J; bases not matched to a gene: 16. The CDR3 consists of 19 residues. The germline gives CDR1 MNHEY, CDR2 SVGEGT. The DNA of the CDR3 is TGTGCCAGCAGTTACCGGGGGGGAACCGGGACCACCTTATACAATGAGCAGTTCTTC. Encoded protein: CASSYRGGTGTTLYNEQFF.

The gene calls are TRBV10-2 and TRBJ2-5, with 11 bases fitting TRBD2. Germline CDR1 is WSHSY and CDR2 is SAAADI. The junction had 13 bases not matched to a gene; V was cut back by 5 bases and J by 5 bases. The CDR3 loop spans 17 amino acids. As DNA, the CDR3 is TGCGCCAGCAGTAGTGCCCTGGCTAGCGGGAGGATGGAGACCCAGTACTTC. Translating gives CASSSALASGRMETQYF.

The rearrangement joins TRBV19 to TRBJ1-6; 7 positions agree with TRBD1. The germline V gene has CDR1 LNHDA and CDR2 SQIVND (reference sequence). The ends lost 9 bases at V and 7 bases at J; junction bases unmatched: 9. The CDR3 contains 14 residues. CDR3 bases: TGTGCCAGCAAGGAACAGGGGCACAATTCACCCCTCCACTTT. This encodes CASKEQGHNSPLHF.

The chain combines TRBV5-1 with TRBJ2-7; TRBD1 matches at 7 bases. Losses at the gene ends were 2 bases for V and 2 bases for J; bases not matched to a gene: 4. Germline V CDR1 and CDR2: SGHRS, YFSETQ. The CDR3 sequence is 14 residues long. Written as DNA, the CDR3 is TGCGCCAGCAGCTTAACAGGGGCCACCTACGAGCAGTACTTC. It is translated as CASSLTGATYEQYF. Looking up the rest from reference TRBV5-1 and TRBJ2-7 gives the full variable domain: KAGVTQTPRYLIKTRGQQVTLSCSPISGHRSVSWYQQTPGQGLQFLFEYFSETQRNKGNFPGRFSGRQFSNSRSEMNVSTLELGDSALYLCASSLTGATYEQYFGPGTRLTVT.